Listed below are T cell receptor beta chains from one sample, sequenced in a study of T cells after somatic rescue of genetic block. Sequenced by immunoSEQ multiplex PCR; TCRdb stores in-frame clones only, minus some. Seen here are nearly 10,000 clones, just under 75% observed once, and the top ten hold 22%. The sample consisted of peripheral blood mononuclear cells (PBMCs). These TCRs come from a boy aged 5-17 years. Each CDR3 is given with its conserved first and last residue. The D gene is left open where the match is weak. Expanded clones get a size class; other rows say once, few or many, or leave the size out.

j_call,clone_size,v_call,d_call,cdr3_aa,cdr3_nt
TRBJ2-1,-,TRBV11-1,-,CASSSSRDEQFF,TGTGCCAGCAGCTCTTCGAGAGATGAGCAGTTCTTC
TRBJ2-3,-,TRBV5-4,-,CASTPFRGTSDTQYF,TGTGCCAGCACCCCTTTTAGGGGTACGTCAGATACGCAGTATTTT
TRBJ2-3,once,TRBV11-2,TRBD2,CASSFGSGRGDTQYF,TGTGCCAGCAGCTTCGGTAGCGGGAGAGGCGATACGCAGTATTTT
TRBJ1-4,-,TRBV25-1,TRBD1,CASSRTGSEKLFF,TGTGCCAGCAGTAGGACAGGGAGTGAAAAACTGTTTTTT
TRBJ2-5,once,TRBV7-2,-,CASSLIVTGETQYF,TGTGCCAGCAGCTTAATAGTAACTGGAGAGACCCAGTACTTC
TRBJ2-7,few,TRBV5-4,-,CASSLSGKQYF,TGTGCCAGCAGCTTGTCGGGGAAGCAGTACTTC
TRBJ1-1,-,TRBV6-6,-,CASSPYLGMTEAFF,TGTGCCAGCAGCCCCTACTTGGGAATGACTGAAGCTTTCTTT
TRBJ2-2,-,TRBV10-3,TRBD1,CAISEPGQGSGELFF,TGTGCCATCAGTGAGCCGGGACAGGGGTCCGGGGAGCTGTTTTTT
TRBJ2-5,-,TRBV5-1,-,CASSLTGGQQTQYF,TGCGCCAGCAGCCTGACAGGCGGGCAACAGACCCAGTACTTC
TRBJ1-2,large,TRBV14,-,CASSQHRRAPNYGYTF,TGTGCCAGCAGCCAACACCGAAGGGCCCCTAACTATGGCTACACCTTC
TRBJ2-1,-,TRBV28,TRBD1,CASSFPGTATLNEQFF,TGTGCCAGCAGTTTCCCCGGGACAGCCACACTAAATGAGCAGTTCTTC
TRBJ2-6,-,TRBV6-5,-,CASSYWGTGANVLTF,TGTGCCAGCAGTTACTGGGGAACCGGGGCCAACGTCCTGACTTTC
TRBJ2-5,-,TRBV9,-,CASSVDGARETQYF,TGTGCCAGCAGCGTAGACGGGGCCCGGGAGACCCAGTACTTC
TRBJ1-5,-,TRBV19,TRBD1,CASQTGAYNQPQHF,TGTGCCAGTCAAACAGGGGCTTACAATCAGCCCCAGCATTTT
TRBJ1-1,-,TRBV11-2,-,CASSSRGLWGYTEAFF,TGTGCCAGCAGCTCTAGGGGGTTATGGGGGTACACTGAAGCTTTCTTT
TRBJ2-3,-,TRBV10-1,-,CASSESKSSSGTDTQYF,TGCGCCAGCAGTGAGTCGAAATCCTCCAGCGGCACAGATACGCAGTATTTT
TRBJ2-5,-,TRBV7-3,-,CASSPWGLQETQYF,TGTGCCAGCAGCCCATGGGGCCTCCAAGAGACCCAGTACTTC
TRBJ2-1,few,TRBV30,-,CAWRWDYNEQFF,TGTGCCTGGAGGTGGGACTACAATGAGCAGTTCTTC
TRBJ2-6,-,TRBV5-6,-,CASSSDSGANVLTF,TGTGCCAGCAGTTCCGACTCAGGGGCCAACGTCCTGACTTTC
TRBJ2-7,-,TRBV12-2,-,CASRSSSYEQYF,TGTGCAAGTCGCTCCTCCTCCTACGAGCAGTACTTC
TRBJ1-6,-,TRBV4-1,TRBD1,CASSQDGTDTNYNSPLHF,TGCGCCAGCAGCCAAGATGGGACAGATACCAACTATAATTCACCCCTCCACTTT
TRBJ1-4,once,TRBV18,-,CASSPERGEKLFF,TGTGCCAGCTCACCAGAACGTGGTGAAAAACTGTTTTTT
TRBJ2-3,-,TRBV6-5,TRBD2,CASSPTSGSTDTQYF,TGTGCCAGCAGTCCAACTAGCGGGAGTACAGATACGCAGTATTTT
TRBJ1-2,-,TRBV4-2,TRBD1,CASSQTSGQGGYGYTF,TGTGCCAGCAGCCAGACCTCGGGACAGGGGGGATATGGCTACACCTTC
TRBJ1-2,-,TRBV10-3,-,CAISEFGRNAAYGYTF,TGTGCCATCAGTGAGTTCGGGAGGAATGCTGCCTATGGCTACACCTTC
TRBJ1-2,-,TRBV2,-,CADWGGTYYGYTF,TGTGCAGACTGGGGGGGCACTTACTATGGCTACACCTTC